This note documents a single TCR beta chain sequence. The sample comes from a study of T cell responses to AZD1222 COVID-19 vaccine. Data came from immunoSEQ multiplex PCR; TCRdb stores just in-frame clones and leaves some out. This table has roughly 150,000 clones, roughly 94% appearing once. Source: peripheral blood, taken 28 days after the second AZD1222 dose. This receptor was identified in an adult who received the AZD1222 COVID-19 vaccine.

Here the CDR3 DNA reads TGTGCCAGCAGCCCACCGGGGGGGCGGGCCCAGCATTTT. As protein: CASSPPGGRAQHF. The V gene is TRBV7-9, the J gene TRBJ1-5; a possible D gene is TRBD1 (6 bases). V dropped 5 bases and J dropped 11 bases, with 16 bases sitting between them. Germline V CDR1 and CDR2: SEHNR, FQNEAQ (reference sequence). This CDR3 is built from 13 residues.